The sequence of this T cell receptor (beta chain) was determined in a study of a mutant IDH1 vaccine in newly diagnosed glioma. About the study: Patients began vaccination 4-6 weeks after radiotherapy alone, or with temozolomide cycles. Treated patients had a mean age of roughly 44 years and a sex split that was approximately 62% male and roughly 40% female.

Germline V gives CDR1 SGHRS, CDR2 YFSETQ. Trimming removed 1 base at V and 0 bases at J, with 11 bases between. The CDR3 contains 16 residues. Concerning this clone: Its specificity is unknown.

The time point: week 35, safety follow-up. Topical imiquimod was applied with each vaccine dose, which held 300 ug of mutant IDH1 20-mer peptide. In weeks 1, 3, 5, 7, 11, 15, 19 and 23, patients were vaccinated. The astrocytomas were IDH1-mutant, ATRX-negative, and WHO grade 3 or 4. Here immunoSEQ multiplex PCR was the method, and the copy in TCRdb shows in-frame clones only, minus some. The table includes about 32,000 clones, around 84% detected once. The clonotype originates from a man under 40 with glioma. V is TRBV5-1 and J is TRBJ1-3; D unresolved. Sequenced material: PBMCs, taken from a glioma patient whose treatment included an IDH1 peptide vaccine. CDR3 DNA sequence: TGCGCCAGCAGCTTGTTTGGCCCTGACTCTGGAAACACCATATATTTT. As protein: CASSLFGPDSGNTIYF.